This TCR beta chain was identified during a study of cytomegalovirus exposure and HLA in healthy donors. It was with 60 Vbeta and 13 Jbeta primers that the PCR ran. Study processing details: In a later analysis, tens of millions of unique TCR beta chains included roughly 11 million shared by two or more donors. Using immunoSEQ multiplex PCR, the repertoire was profiled, and TCRdb retains in-frame clones only, with some absent. V, J and clone size were drawn from that table, and D and trimming were deduced from the DNA. The table includes approximately 140,000 clones, just over 75% detected once. The CDR3 covers 15 residues. V was clipped by 1 base and J by 3 bases; unmatched bases: 5. CDR1 SGHDN and CDR2 FVKESK come from the germline V gene. Although they were nominally healthy when sampled, donors likely had unrecorded immune exposures.

What was sequenced was PBMCs. This chain links TRBV14 with TRBJ2-7; 8 bases are a match to TRBD1. The receptor was isolated from a woman aged 45 to 65 in good health and CMV-seronegative. Here the CDR3 DNA reads TGTGCCAGCAGCCAAGGGCAGGGGGCTTACTACGAGCAGTACTTC. Protein sequence: CASSQGQGAYYEQYF.